One and the same sample provided the 3 T cell receptor beta chains below, sequenced in a study of T cell repertoires in cytomegalovirus infection. TCRdb independently ran MiXCR on the reads; one entry per CDR3 protein. The sample yields roughly 250,000 distinct CDR3 sequences, 22% seen once. Sample: CD8+ T cells from PBMCs. The source is a human donor in good health (CMV status not recorded). Some clones in this sample may be carry-over from other donors' samples.

This clonotype was picked up one time. The chain combines TRBV6-6 with TRBJ2-3; 8 bases match TRBD2. The CDR3 consists of 15 residues. Per germline, CDR1 MNHNY and CDR2 SVGAGI (reference sequence). Germline trimming cut 4 bases from V and 3 bases from J; bases unmatched to any gene: 6. The CDR3 spells CASSLTGGGTDTQYF. Here the CDR3 DNA reads TGTGCCAGCAGTTTGACGGGGGGGGGAACAGATACGCAGTATTTT.

The rearrangement joins TRBV6-2 or TRBV6-3 to TRBJ1-5, with D unclear. The germline CDR1 and CDR2 sequences are MNHEY and SVGEGT. The germline V and J ends were trimmed by 0 bases and 1 base, with 4 bases remaining between them. The CDR3 sequence is 14 residues long. CDR3 sequence reads: CASSYSNSNQPQHF. In nucleotides, the CDR3 is TGTGCCAGCAGTTACTCGAACAGCAATCAGCCCCAGCATTTT.

This clonotype was counted a few times. The chain links TRBV18 to TRBJ2-1; perhaps TRBD1 as D (5 bases). The CDR3 runs to 16 residues. Germline V gene data show CDR1 as KGHSH and CDR2 as LQKENI. The germline V and J ends were trimmed by 5 bases and 7 bases, with 21 bases remaining between them. CDR3 loop: CASSTTVRVPPNEQFF. CDR3 DNA sequence: TGTGCCAGCTCAACTACCGTCAGGGTTCCCCCAAATGAGCAGTTCTTC.